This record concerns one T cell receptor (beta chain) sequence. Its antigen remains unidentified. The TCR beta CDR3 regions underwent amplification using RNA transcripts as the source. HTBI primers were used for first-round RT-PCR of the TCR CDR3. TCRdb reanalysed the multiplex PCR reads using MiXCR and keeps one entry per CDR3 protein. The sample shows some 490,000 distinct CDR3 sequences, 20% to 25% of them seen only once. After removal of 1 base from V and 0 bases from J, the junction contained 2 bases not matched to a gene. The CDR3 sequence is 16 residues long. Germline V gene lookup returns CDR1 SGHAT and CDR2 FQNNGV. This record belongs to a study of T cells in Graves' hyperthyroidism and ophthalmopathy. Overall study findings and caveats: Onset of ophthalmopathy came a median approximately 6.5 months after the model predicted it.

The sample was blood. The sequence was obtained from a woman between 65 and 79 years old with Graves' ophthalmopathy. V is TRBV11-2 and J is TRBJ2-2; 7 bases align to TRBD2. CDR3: CASSLVAGTNTGELFF. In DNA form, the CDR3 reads TGTGCCAGCAGCTTAGTAGCGGGCACGAACACCGGGGAGCTGTTTTTT.